The 10 T cell receptor beta chains listed next were all sequenced from one sample in a study of molecular identifiers for immune sequencing clone quantification. TCRdb reprocessed the PCR reads with MiXCR, giving one entry per CDR3 protein. The sample has 85,000 to 100,000 distinct CDR3 sequences, approximately 25% seen once; the top ten hold roughly 0.94%. The sample was naive CD8+ T cells from blood, with Jurkat cell RNA spiked in. Subset here: FACS-sorted CD8+CD4-CCR7+CD45RA+ naive T cells. The origin of the receptors is a human donor in good health. Some libraries in this study had Jurkat cell RNA spiked in.

There are many counts of this clonotype. The chain recombines TRBV9 with TRBJ1-1, with 8 nucleotides matching TRBD1. CDR1 and CDR2 from the germline V gene are SGDLS and YYNGEE. The CDR3 covers 15 residues. J was trimmed by 0 bases and V by 3 bases; bases with no gene match: 4. CDR3 bases: TGTGCCAGCAGCGGGGGACAGGTTATGAACACTGAAGCTTTCTTT. This gives the protein CASSGGQVMNTEAFF.

The chain recombines TRBV11-2 with TRBJ2-1; unclear D gene. The CDR3 spans 15 residues. Between the trimmed V and J ends, which lost 2 bases and 10 bases, there was a span of 18 bases. Germline V lookup: CDR1 SGHAT, CDR2 FQNNGV. The CDR3 nucleotides are TGTGCCAGCAGCTTATTTCGTTGTGCTTCCCGAGAGCAGTTCTTC. Amino acid sequence: CASSLFRCASREQFF.

This chain links TRBV12-3 or TRBV12-4 with TRBJ1-5; possible D gene TRBD1, 5 bases. This CDR3 region has 14 residues. Trimming shortened V by 4 bases and J by 0 bases, and 7 bases separated the two germline ends. CDR3 protein: CASSSDNSNQPQHF. The CDR3 DNA is TGTGCCAGCAGTTCGGACAATAGCAATCAGCCCCAGCATTTT.

This clonotype came up once. A read error is likely, as this CDR3 ends without the conserved phenylalanine or tryptophan. This chain links TRBV5-6 with TRBJ2-7, with 7 bases that match TRBD1. The CDR3 covers 14 residues. CDR1 SGHDT and CDR2 YYEEEE come from the germline V gene. The V segment lost 1 base and the J segment 5 bases; nucleotides outside the gene matches: 6. The CDR3 region is CASSLRQGPDEQYS. The CDR3 nucleotides read TGTGCCAGCAGCTTGCGACAGGGTCCGGACGAGCAGTACTCC.

Points on this clonotype: At one boundary the junction diverges from the germline segment, which might be a read error. This rearrangement joins TRBV13 to TRBJ2-6, with D tentatively TRBD1 (6 bases). CDR3 size: 20 residues. Germline CDR1 is PRHDT and CDR2 is FYEKMQ (reference sequence). This CDR3 reads CASSSPPDRSPVYGANALTF. Written as DNA, the CDR3 is TGTGCCAGCAGCTCACCCCCGGACAGAAGCCCGGTTTACGGGGCCAACGCCCTGACTTTC.

About this clonotype itself: This may be a read error, as it is one base from a much larger clone. The chain couples TRBV27 to TRBJ2-3, with unresolved D. Looked up from germline, CDR1 is MNHEY and CDR2 is SMNVEV (reference sequence). The CDR3 spans 13 residues. This chain's CDR3 is CVSSFSITDTQYF. CDR3 coding DNA: TGTGTCAGCAGTTTTAGCATCACAGATACGCAGTATTTT.

On this clonotype itself: Given a much more abundant clone one base away, this may be a read error. The chain combines TRBV27 with TRBJ2-7, with D possibly being TRBD1 or TRBD2 (5 bases each). This CDR3 has 13 amino acids. Germline CDR1 and CDR2: MNHEY and SMNVEV (reference sequence). CDR3 in amino acids: CASSHGASSEQYF. In DNA form, the CDR3 reads TGTGCCAGCAGTCACGGGGCTTCCTCCGAGCAGTACTTC.

This clonotype came up many times. The chain is built from TRBV25-1 and TRBJ2-7, with D perhaps being TRBD1 or TRBD2 (7 bases each). This CDR3 comprises 15 residues. Germline loops: CDR1 MGHDK, CDR2 SYGVNS. The V end lost 2 bases, the J end lost 3 bases, and 14 bases lay between the germline ends. The CDR3 sequence is CASSEITGEGYEQYF. The DNA for the CDR3 is TGTGCCAGCAGTGAAATAACAGGGGAGGGCTACGAGCAGTACTTC.

About this clonotype itself: The junction does not match germline at one end; this may be a read error. This sequence joins TRBV5-3 and TRBJ2-3, with D possibly matching TRBD2 (6 bases). TRBV5-3 is marked as an open reading frame, function uncertain. This CDR3 is built from 17 residues. The DNA of the CDR3 is TGTGCCAGCGGCTTGGAGGGTTCGAGCCCCGTCACAGATGCGCAGTATTTT. The encoded protein is CASGLEGSSPVTDAQYF.

This clonotype appeared many times. The rearrangement uses TRBV12-3 or TRBV12-4 and TRBJ2-2; tentative D call: TRBD2 (6 bases). V was trimmed by 7 bases and J by 2 bases, leaving 17 bases between them. The CDR3 loop spans 16 amino acids. The DNA of the CDR3 is TGTGCCAGCACCTTCGGAGGGAGCGCCAACACCGGGGAGCTGTTTTTT. As protein: CASTFGGSANTGELFF.